Listed below are T cell receptor beta chains from one sample, sequenced in a study of blood T cell repertoires in COVID-19. Clones were sequenced by immunoSEQ multiplex PCR, and TCRdb holds only the in-frame ones, with some missing. The data show hundreds of thousands of clones, approximately 90% seen once. The material sequenced was peripheral blood. These receptor sequences come from a woman under 40 with acute or convalescent COVID-19. The CDR3 runs from the conserved cysteine through the conserved F or W. Each record gives: V gene, J gene, CDR3 protein.

>TRBV28|TRBJ1-2
CAVGQGSDGYTF
>TRBV7-6|TRBJ2-5
CASSFRQIQETQYF
>TRBV7-9|TRBJ1-2
CASSAQSRGTFGYTF
>TRBV7-8|TRBJ1-4
CASSLVTGGAPLEKLFF
>TRBV13|TRBJ1-3
CASSQQGAVSGNTIYF
>TRBV2|TRBJ2-3
CASGQAPLNTDTQYF
>TRBV27|TRBJ1-6
CASSLWTGSSYNSPLHF
>TRBV20-1|TRBJ2-4
CSATTVNIQYF
>TRBV20-1|TRBJ2-5
CSASIPGFVETQYF
>TRBV13|TRBJ2-1
CASSLDQDSYNEQFF
>TRBV5-1|TRBJ1-4
CASSRGMAGNEKLFF
>TRBV5-4|TRBJ2-1
CASSWSDEQFF
>TRBV9|TRBJ2-2
CASSVARGELFF
>TRBV6-4|TRBJ2-1
CASSESLAGGEQFF
>TRBV7-9|TRBJ2-7
CASSLIERGGEQYF
>TRBV25-1|TRBJ1-2
CASSASSGTGGLYTF
>TRBV5-1|TRBJ2-5
CASSRWVSGQETQYF
>TRBV2|TRBJ1-2
CASSVSQRNNYGYTF
>TRBV7-9|TRBJ2-5
CASSPQGRGGETQYF
>TRBV6-5|TRBJ2-1
CASSFGTTYNEQFF
>TRBV21-1|TRBJ1-2
CASPDGGAGGVNYGYTF
>TRBV6-5|TRBJ1-6
CATQETGVASPLHF
>TRBV19|TRBJ2-2
CASTVSAGELFF
>TRBV12-3/TRBV12-4|TRBJ1-2
CASRLVDRDGYTF
>TRBV5-1|TRBJ1-6
CASSLNREVNSPLHF
>TRBV4-1|TRBJ2-3
CASSAFDRGQVFTDTQYF
>TRBV4-1|TRBJ2-7
CASSQGQMSSYEQYF
>TRBV11-2|TRBJ2-1
CASSWDRLYYNEQFF
>TRBV9|TRBJ1-2
CASSPDPQNYGYTF
>TRBV7-2|TRBJ2-7
CASSLRQGSSYEQYF
>TRBV2|TRBJ2-1
CASMRLVGFEQFF
>TRBV7-3|TRBJ2-3
CASSSSSSGGPYTDTQYF
>TRBV4-1|TRBJ1-5
CASSQDMRTSNQPQHF
>TRBV6-1|TRBJ1-2
CASSEAGAPPYGYTF
>TRBV5-1|TRBJ1-1
CASSLDRDTEAFF
>TRBV7-9|TRBJ1-2
CASSLARRGVHGYTF
>TRBV28|TRBJ2-7
CASSPGQGGRYEQYF
>TRBV12-3/TRBV12-4|TRBJ2-5
CASSSRPGETQYF
>TRBV9|TRBJ2-1
CASSASGSPSFRQFF
>TRBV10-1|TRBJ2-5
CASSEVRGNQETQYF
>TRBV18|TRBJ1-5
CASSQGAGNQPQHF
>TRBV2|TRBJ2-7
CASSLASAQYF
>TRBV5-6|TRBJ1-1
CASSLGSSEAFF